The 20 T cell receptor beta chains reported below all come from one sample, sequenced in a study of blood T cell repertoires in COVID-19. Repertoires were generated with immunoSEQ multiplex PCR, while TCRdb's copy carries only in-frame clones and drops some. The sample records about 69,000 clones, 85% to 90% being singletons. The sequenced material came from peripheral blood. These receptors originate from a man of 80 years or more with acute or convalescent COVID-19.

This clone was counted between two and nine times. The rearrangement joins TRBV24-1 to TRBJ2-5; 8 nucleotides match TRBD1. CDR1 is KGHDR, CDR2 SFDVKD, per germline. The CDR3 totals 15 residues. J lost 4 bases, V lost 5 bases, and 8 bases had no gene match. The CDR3 is CATSVSGQGGETQYF. The DNA for the CDR3 is TGTGCCACCAGTGTCTCTGGACAGGGCGGAGAGACCCAGTACTTC.

This chain uses TRBV5-6 with TRBJ2-3, with unresolved D. The V gene lost 1 base and the J gene lost 2 bases, with 8 bases spanning the gap. The CDR3 is 14 amino acids. Germline assignment: CDR1 SGHDT and CDR2 YYEEEE. CDR3 loop: CASSLPSFTDTQYF. The CDR3 DNA reads TGTGCCAGCAGCTTGCCCTCGTTCACAGATACGCAGTATTTT.

This clone was found once. The CDR3 coding sequence is TGTGCCAGCAAGGGGAGGTTTGGTATGGCCGGGGCCAACGTCCTGACTTTC. This codes for CASKGRFGMAGANVLTF. The chain recombines TRBV27 with TRBJ2-6; possibly TRBD2 for D (6 bases). The germline V and J ends were trimmed by 7 bases and 4 bases, with 20 bases remaining between them. Germline-derived CDR1 and CDR2 are MNHEY and SMNVEV (reference sequence). CDR3 length equals 17 residues.

The table lists this clone with a few counts. This chain uses TRBV11-2 with TRBJ2-7; the D gene is possibly TRBD2 (6 bases). The CDR3 loop spans 15 amino acids. Per the germline V gene, CDR1 is SGHAT and CDR2 is FQNNGV. The V end lost 2 bases, the J end lost 2 bases, and 13 bases lay between the germline ends. CDR3 sequence: CASSLLASSTYEQYF. CDR3 sequence (DNA): TGTGCCAGCAGCTTACTAGCGAGTTCAACCTACGAGCAGTACTTC.

The chain has TRBV19 and TRBJ1-1; D unclear. The CDR3 sequence is 14 residues long. The V gene's germline CDR1 is LNHDA and CDR2 SQIVND (reference sequence). V was pared by 5 bases and J by 3 bases, with 13 bases between. DNA of the CDR3: TGTGCCAGTAGTTTAGGGCCTCGCCACACTGAAGCTTTCTTT. Its translation: CASSLGPRHTEAFF.

This clone was seen a handful of times. V is TRBV30 and J is TRBJ1-1; 8 bases agree with TRBD1. V shed 0 bases, J shed 11 bases, and the junction held 5 bases outside the gene matches. Germline V gene sequence: CDR1 GTSNPN, CDR2 SVGIG (reference sequence). The CDR3 consists of 12 residues. The CDR3 sequence: CAWSVPWDRAFF. In nucleotides, the CDR3 is TGTGCCTGGAGTGTACCCTGGGACAGGGCTTTCTTT.

The chain combines TRBV11-2 with TRBJ1-1; unclear D gene. CDR3 length equals 15 residues. V lost 2 bases to trimming and J lost 0 bases, with 10 bases between them. Germline V gives CDR1 SGHAT, CDR2 FQNNGV. The CDR3 region has the DNA TGTGCCAGCAGCTTAAGGGAGAGTATGAACACTGAAGCTTTCTTT. Translation gives CASSLRESMNTEAFF.

The chain carries TRBV5-5 and TRBJ2-3; D not certain. In germline, CDR1 is SGHKS, CDR2 YYEKEE (reference sequence). The germline V and J ends were trimmed by 2 bases and 6 bases, with 16 bases remaining between them. There are 15 residues in the CDR3. The CDR3 coding sequence is TGTGCCAGCAGCTTCGGTGCAGGCACTTGGGATACGCAGTATTTT. Translation gives CASSFGAGTWDTQYF.

The J gene is TRBJ2-1, the V gene TRBV6-5, with 10 bases identical to TRBD2. Germline CDR1 reads MNHEY; CDR2 reads SVGAGI. The trim removed 4 bases at V and 7 bases at J, leaving 10 bases unmatched. The CDR3 spans 16 residues. For the CDR3, the DNA is TGTGCCAGCAGTTCGTCGGCTAGCGGGAGAATGAATGAGCAGTTCTTC. Translated, it gives CASSSSASGRMNEQFF.

The rearrangement links TRBV29-1 to TRBJ1-1; the D is unclear. V lost 5 bases and J 2 bases, leaving 15 bases between the germline ends. The germline V gene has CDR1 SQVTM and CDR2 ANQGSEA. This CDR3 contains 14 residues. DNA of the CDR3: TGCAGCGTTAGAGGAACGGGGATAAACACTGAAGCTTTCTTT. Amino acid sequence: CSVRGTGINTEAFF.

The chain recombines TRBV4-3 with TRBJ2-1; TRBD2 matches at 9 bases. The CDR3 loop spans 16 amino acids. Germline CDR1 and CDR2: LGHNA and YSLEER. V was pared by 3 bases and J by 5 bases, with 8 bases of the junction left unmatched. The chain's CDR3 is CASSQETSGYHNEQFF. CDR3 bases: TGCGCCAGCAGCCAGGAGACTAGCGGTTACCACAATGAGCAGTTCTTC.

This chain connects TRBV2 to TRBJ2-7; D unclear. V was pared by 6 bases and J by 3 bases, with 9 bases between. This CDR3 has 12 amino acids. CDR1 and CDR2 from the germline V gene are SNHLY and FYNNEI. CDR3 bases: TGTGCCAGCAGGTCGGAGATCTACGAGCAGTACTTC. It encodes CASRSEIYEQYF.

V is TRBV5-1 and J is TRBJ2-3, with 7 bases aligning to TRBD2. The germline V gene has CDR1 SGHRS and CDR2 YFSETQ. The CDR3 is 14 residues long. The junction had 5 bases not matched to a gene; V was cut back by 5 bases and J by 2 bases. CDR3 DNA sequence: TGCGCCAGCAGGCAGCGGGACTACACAGATACGCAGTATTTT. Its protein is CASRQRDYTDTQYF.

The chain uses TRBV4-2 and TRBJ2-6; tentative D call: TRBD1 (6 bases). Germline CDR1 is LGHNA and CDR2 is YNFKEQ. The length of the CDR3 is 18 residues. Trimming cost V 0 bases and J 4 bases, with 16 bases left between them. Here the CDR3 DNA reads TGTGCCAGCAGCCAAGATCTTACAGGGCTTTCCGGGGCCAACGTCCTGACTTTC. Amino acids: CASSQDLTGLSGANVLTF.

The J gene is TRBJ1-5, the V gene TRBV4-3; D remains ambiguous. V was shortened by 1 base and J by 1 base, with 5 bases between the two germline ends. The CDR3 has 14 amino acids. The V gene's germline CDR1 is LGHNA and CDR2 YSLEER. The CDR3 spells CASSQVLSNQPQHF. CDR3 nucleotides: TGCGCCAGCAGCCAAGTGCTAAGCAATCAGCCCCAGCATTTT.

The chain has TRBV15 and TRBJ1-6; a possible D gene is TRBD1 (5 bases). Deletions cut 0 bases from V and 10 bases from J, with 10 bases between. Germline lookup yields CDR1 LNHNV and CDR2 YYDKDF (reference sequence). This CDR3 is 14 amino acids long. The CDR3 reads CATSREVGGSPLHF. The CDR3 DNA reads TGTGCCACCAGCAGAGAAGTCGGGGGATCACCCCTCCACTTT.

In this sample, this clone turned up once. This sequence joins TRBV30 and TRBJ1-2, with TRBD1 matching over 7 bases. The CDR3 covers 13 residues. V lost 2 bases to trimming and J lost 2 bases; unmatched junction nucleotides: 2. Looked up from germline, CDR1 is GTSNPN and CDR2 is SVGIG (reference sequence). Here the CDR3 DNA reads TGTGCCTGGAGTCTGACAGGGAACTATGGCTACACCTTC. Protein product: CAWSLTGNYGYTF.

This chain joins TRBV7-2 and TRBJ1-1; 12 positions agree with TRBD1. The V gene end was trimmed by 5 bases and the J gene end by 5 bases; junction bases not matched to a gene: 15. Germline-derived CDR1 and CDR2 are SGHTA and FQGNSA. This CDR3 has 18 amino acids. CDR3 in DNA: TGTGCCAGCAGCCCCAACTCAGTAGGGACAGGGGGCCAGACTGAAGCTTTCTTT. Encoded protein: CASSPNSVGTGGQTEAFF.

This clone was seen a few times. This chain links TRBV9 with TRBJ2-7, with 8 positions matching TRBD2. V lost 3 bases and J lost 6; bases outside the gene matches: 8. The germline V gene has CDR1 SGDLS and CDR2 YYNGEE. CDR3 length equals 14 residues. The CDR3: CASSDLAGTSEQYF. The CDR3 DNA is TGTGCCAGCAGCGACTTAGCGGGAACTTCCGAGCAGTACTTC.

The J gene is TRBJ2-1, the V gene TRBV2; no clear D. Germline lookup yields CDR1 SNHLY and CDR2 FYNNEI. The V end was cut by 8 bases, the J end by 2 bases, with 16 bases between. The CDR3 is 15 amino acids. The CDR3 DNA sequence: TGTGCCAGCCAGCCCTCCGGCAGGACCTACAATGAGCAGTTCTTC. Amino acid sequence: CASQPSGRTYNEQFF.